This paragraph covers one T cell receptor beta chain sequence. Followed over time, Seattle patients had been enrolled while infection was active. Assay used: immunoSEQ multiplex PCR; TCRdb lists only in-frame clones, some missing. This sample has roughly 480,000 clones, with about 88% found just once. The V and J ends lost 7 bases and 10 bases respectively, with 12 bases between them. CDR1 SGHRS and CDR2 YFSETQ come from the germline V gene. The CDR3 contains 11 residues. The record originates from a study of blood T cell repertoires in COVID-19. Study information: Both acute and convalescent COVID-19 samples were obtained from the United States, Italy and Spain. PBMCs, B-cell-depleted T cells, or T cells provided the cDNA or gDNA that made up the material.

This TCR was sampled from a man younger than 30 with COVID-19, enrolled during active disease. The chain couples TRBV5-1 to TRBJ2-1; the D gene is possibly TRBD2 (5 bases). Sequencing was performed on peripheral blood. The CDR3 here is CASRDTGEQFF. CDR3 sequence (DNA): TGCGCCAGCCGAGATACGGGGGAGCAGTTCTTC.